The 29 T cell receptor beta chains reported below all come from one sample, sequenced in a study of OX40 agonist ivuxolimab in advanced cancers. This table comes from immunoSEQ multiplex PCR, and its TCRdb copy is limited to in-frame clones, with some not included. The sample yields some 69,000 clones, roughly 90% seen once. The sequencing used CD4+ or CD8+ T cells sorted from blood, collected in a trial of the OX40 agonist ivuxolimab. Receptor source: an adult with an advanced solid tumor such as melanoma, head and neck, liver or kidney cancer.

The chain has TRBV28 and TRBJ2-6; a possible D gene is TRBD1 (5 bases). The V end was cut by 10 bases, the J end by 3 bases, with 7 bases between. CDR1 is MDHEN, CDR2 SYDVKM, per germline. The CDR3 covers 12 residues. CDR3 residues: CATGFGANVLTF. In DNA, the CDR3 is TGTGCCACAGGGTTTGGGGCCAACGTCCTGACTTTC.

The rearrangement uses TRBV6-5 and TRBJ2-3; 7 positions match TRBD1. V lost 6 bases to trimming and J lost 2 bases; unmatched junction nucleotides: 8. This CDR3 comprises 15 residues. Germline CDR1 and CDR2: MNHEY and SVGAGI. This CDR3 is CASSLNRGLTDTQYF. For the CDR3, the DNA is TGTGCCAGCAGCCTCAACAGGGGCCTCACAGATACGCAGTATTTT.

The V gene is TRBV27, the J gene TRBJ2-3; 11 positions match TRBD2. This CDR3 spans 16 amino acids. Germline-derived CDR1 and CDR2 are MNHEY and SMNVEV (reference sequence). J gave up 1 base and V 6 bases, and 6 bases lay outside the gene matches. CDR3 nucleotides: TGTGCCAGCAGCTCCTTAGCGGGAGGGGGCACAGATACGCAGTATTTT. This gives the protein CASSSLAGGGTDTQYF.

V is TRBV5-3 and J is TRBJ2-1, with D tentatively TRBD1 (7 bases). TRBV5-3 is an ORF, and what it does is uncertain. V was pared by 4 bases and J by 9 bases, with 23 bases between. The CDR3 covers 16 residues. The chain's CDR3 is CARSPGQVEEGGEQFF. CDR3 in DNA: TGTGCCAGAAGCCCCGGACAGGTCGAGGAGGGCGGTGAGCAGTTCTTC.

DNA for the CDR3: TGTGCCAGCAGCCGCGGTCGGCACAATGAGCAGTTCTTC. This encodes CASSRGRHNEQFF. The gene calls are TRBV11-2 and TRBJ2-1; the D is unclear. CDR1 SGHAT and CDR2 FQNNGV come from the germline V gene. Deletions cut 5 bases from V and 5 bases from J, with 10 bases between. The CDR3 has 13 residues.

V usage is TRBV30 and J usage is TRBJ2-5; unclear D gene. Trimming took 4 bases from V and 3 from J, leaving 9 bases between them. The germline gives CDR1 GTSNPN, CDR2 SVGIG (reference sequence). The length of the CDR3 is 12 residues. The CDR3 region is CAWINTEETQYF. DNA of the CDR3: TGTGCCTGGATAAACACCGAAGAGACCCAGTACTTC. Complete variable domain (other parts from reference TRBV30 and TRBJ2-5): SQTIHQWPATLVQPVGSPLSLECTVEGTSNPNLYWYRQAAGRGLQLLFYSVGIGQISSEVPQNLSASRPQDRQFILSSKKLLLSDSGFYLCAWINTEETQYFGPGTRLLVL.

This chain connects TRBV28 to TRBJ2-7; D is possibly TRBD2 (6 bases). The germline V gene encodes CDR1 MDHEN and CDR2 SYDVKM. The V end was cut by 5 bases, the J end by 7 bases, with 18 bases between. The CDR3 has 14 amino acids. As DNA, the CDR3 is TGTGCCAGCAGTCCCATAAGGCCCCGGGGGGAGCAGTACTTC. It encodes CASSPIRPRGEQYF.

J is TRBJ2-5 and V is TRBV7-2; the match to TRBD2 covers 9 bases. V dropped 3 bases and J dropped 5; count of bases not matched to a gene: 7. This CDR3 has 15 residues. Looked up from germline, CDR1 is SGHTA and CDR2 is FQGNSA. The CDR3 coding sequence is TGTGCCAGCAGCTTGGGTAGCGGGAGAGGGGAGACCCAGTACTTC. Translation gives CASSLGSGRGETQYF.

The chain recombines TRBV6-6 with TRBJ2-7; TRBD2 agrees at 9 bases. CDR1 is MNHNY and CDR2 is SVGAGI in the germline V gene (reference sequence). Unmatched junction bases numbered 5, after V lost 6 bases and J lost 8 bases. The CDR3 runs to 12 residues. The CDR3: CASSLGLAKQYF. The CDR3 DNA follows: TGTGCCAGCAGCCTAGGACTAGCGAAGCAGTACTTC.

This chain connects TRBV2 to TRBJ2-2; D is perhaps TRBD2 (5 bases). CDR3 length: 14 amino acids. V dropped 7 bases and J dropped 5 bases, with 14 bases sitting between them. Germline V gene sequence: CDR1 SNHLY, CDR2 FYNNEI. CDR3 protein: CASMNGIRTGELFF. For the CDR3, the DNA is TGTGCCAGCATGAACGGGATAAGGACCGGGGAGCTGTTTTTT.

The rearrangement joins TRBV5-1 to TRBJ1-2, with 10 nucleotides matching TRBD1. Germline V gene lookup returns CDR1 SGHRS and CDR2 YFSETQ. This CDR3 is 13 amino acids long. J gave up 7 bases and V 4 bases, and 4 bases lay outside the gene matches. CDR3 nucleotide sequence: TGCGCCAGCAGCCTAGGACAGGGGGTTGGCTACACCTTC. This sequence encodes CASSLGQGVGYTF.

The rearrangement joins TRBV5-1 to TRBJ2-5; D gene ambiguous. CDR1 and CDR2 from the germline V gene are SGHRS and YFSETQ. The CDR3 runs 14 residues. Between the trimmed V and J ends, which lost 0 bases and 5 bases, there was a span of 11 bases. CDR3 protein: CASSLGPPVETQYF. CDR3 DNA: TGCGCCAGCAGCTTGGGACCGCCGGTCGAGACCCAGTACTTC.

V usage is TRBV6-5 and J usage is TRBJ2-7; 9 bases fit TRBD1. V lost 2 bases to trimming and J lost 1 base; unmatched junction nucleotides: 3. Germline V CDR1 and CDR2: MNHEY, SVGAGI. This CDR3 spans 15 amino acids. The CDR3 DNA reads TGTGCCAGCAGTTACAGACAGGGGGTATCCTACGAGCAGTACTTC. It translates to CASSYRQGVSYEQYF.

The chain is built from TRBV15 and TRBJ1-5; tentatively, D is TRBD1 (6 bases). The length of the CDR3 is 15 residues. CDR1 and CDR2 from the germline V gene are LNHNV and YYDKDF (reference sequence). V lost 6 bases and J 4 bases, leaving 16 bases between the germline ends. Here the CDR3 reads CATRGPGQWNQPQHF. For the CDR3, the DNA is TGTGCCACCAGGGGACCGGGACAATGGAATCAGCCCCAGCATTTT.

The chain combines TRBV6-1 with TRBJ1-2, with D possibly being TRBD1 (6 bases). The CDR3 has 15 amino acids. CDR1 and CDR2 (germline): MNHNS, SASEGT. V was pared by 9 bases and J by 3 bases, with 20 bases between. The CDR3 bases are TGTGCCAGGGATCCGGGGGGACATAAATACTATGGCTACACCTTC. This encodes CARDPGGHKYYGYTF.

The V call is TRBV7-2, the J call TRBJ2-5; a weak D match, TRBD1 (6 bases). The germline V gene has CDR1 SGHTA and CDR2 FQGNSA. The CDR3 is made up of 16 amino acids. Trimming removed 5 bases from V and 3 bases from J, with 19 bases in between. The CDR3 DNA follows: TGTGCCAGCAGCCCACAGGGTAGGGTTTTGAAAGAGACCCAGTACTTC. Translation gives CASSPQGRVLKETQYF.

V gene TRBV5-5 combines with J gene TRBJ2-7, with 10 bases matching TRBD2. This CDR3 is 19 amino acids long. Trimming cost V 1 base and J 3 bases; bases outside gene matches: 16. Germline V gives CDR1 SGHKS, CDR2 YYEKEE (reference sequence). Here the CDR3 DNA reads TGTGCCAGCAGCTTGCCGGGGACAGCCCCTGGGACTAGCGTCTACGAGCAGTACTTC. Protein product: CASSLPGTAPGTSVYEQYF.

The chain combines TRBV10-3 with TRBJ2-7; TRBD1 agrees at 10 bases. Germline V gives CDR1 ENHRY, CDR2 SYGVKD. The CDR3 runs 12 residues. CDR3 sequence reads: CATGTGVNEQYF. CDR3 nucleotides: TGTGCTACCGGGACAGGGGTGAACGAGCAGTACTTC.

This rearrangement joins TRBV7-2 to TRBJ2-2; the D is unclear. The CDR3 runs 16 residues. CDR1 and CDR2 (germline): SGHTA, FQGNSA. V was cut by 0 bases and J by 0 bases, with 8 bases left in between. The CDR3 bases are TGTGCCAGCAGCTTAGCGCGGCTGGCGAACACCGGGGAGCTGTTTTTT. It codes for CASSLARLANTGELFF. The whole variable domain, remainder taken from reference TRBV7-2 and TRBJ2-2, is GAGVSQSPSNKVTEKGKDVELRCDPISGHTALYWYRQSLGQGLEFLIYFQGNSAPDKSGLPSDRFSAERTGGSVSTLTIQRTQQEDSAVYLCASSLARLANTGELFFGEGSRLTVL.

The chain uses TRBV9 and TRBJ1-1; D unresolved. The CDR3 is made up of 13 amino acids. Looked up from germline, CDR1 is SGDLS and CDR2 is YYNGEE. V was pared by 4 bases and J by 4 bases, with 11 bases between. Here the CDR3 reads CASSTPLGTEAFF. The CDR3 nucleotides are TGTGCCAGCAGCACCCCCCTGGGCACTGAAGCTTTCTTT.

The chain is built from TRBV28 and TRBJ2-2; D gene uncertain. The V gene lost 1 base and the J gene lost 6 bases, with 12 bases spanning the gap. There are 15 residues in the CDR3. Germline CDR1 and CDR2: MDHEN and SYDVKM. The CDR3 bases are TGTGCCAGCAGTTTATTCCGAGCTGACGCCGGGGAGCTGTTTTTT. The encoded protein is CASSLFRADAGELFF.

The V call is TRBV9, the J call TRBJ1-3; D is perhaps TRBD1 (5 bases). Between the trimmed V and J ends, which lost 3 bases and 6 bases, there was a span of 10 bases. The CDR3 runs to 13 residues. Germline loops: CDR1 SGDLS, CDR2 YYNGEE. Here the CDR3 reads CASSGQPANTIYF. In nucleotides, the CDR3 is TGTGCCAGCAGCGGACAGCCCGCAAACACCATATATTTT. Together with reference TRBV9 and TRBJ1-3, the CDR3 gives the full variable domain: DSGVTQTPKHLITATGQRVTLRCSPRSGDLSVYWYQQSLDQGLQFLIQYYNGEERAKGNILERFSAQQFPDLHSELNLSSLELGDSALYFCASSGQPANTIYFGEGSWLTVV.

V gene TRBV7-2 combines with J gene TRBJ1-2; TRBD1 is a possible D gene (6 bases). The length of the CDR3 is 15 residues. Trimming took off 1 base at V and 0 bases at J, with 9 bases between the two ends. Germline CDR1 reads SGHTA; CDR2 reads FQGNSA. The chain's CDR3 is CASSLVQGPNYGYTF. CDR3 nucleotides: TGTGCCAGCAGCTTAGTACAGGGCCCTAACTATGGCTACACCTTC.

This sequence joins TRBV2 and TRBJ2-5, with D perhaps TRBD1 (5 bases). Germline V gene data show CDR1 as SNHLY and CDR2 as FYNNEI. CDR3 length: 13 residues. V was clipped by 4 bases and J by 8 bases, with 14 bases between them. The CDR3 spells CASSVGAALTQYF. CDR3 DNA sequence: TGTGCCAGCAGTGTAGGGGCGGCCTTAACCCAGTACTTC.

J is TRBJ2-3 and V is TRBV19, with D uncertain. The germline V gene has CDR1 LNHDA and CDR2 SQIVND (reference sequence). Trimming removed 2 bases at V and 3 bases at J, with 3 bases between. This CDR3 contains 12 residues. For the CDR3, the DNA is TGTGCCAGTAGTATACGAACAGATACGCAGTATTTT. It codes for CASSIRTDTQYF.

This chain joins TRBV5-4 and TRBJ1-6; 9 bases fit TRBD1. CDR3 length: 15 amino acids. In germline, CDR1 is SGHNT, CDR2 YYREEE (reference sequence). V dropped 3 bases and J dropped 7; count of bases not matched to a gene: 5. The CDR3 sequence: CASSSKDRGNSPLHF. CDR3 nucleotide sequence: TGTGCCAGCAGCTCAAAGGACAGGGGAAATTCACCCCTCCACTTT.

The genes are TRBV12-5 and TRBJ2-5; 12 bases map to TRBD2. This CDR3 is 16 amino acids long. The J segment lost 7 bases and the V segment lost 2 bases, leaving 8 bases of the junction unmatched. Germline V gene lookup returns CDR1 LGHNT and CDR2 FRNRAP. The chain's CDR3 is CASGLTTSGSLGTQYF. As DNA, the CDR3 is TGTGCTAGTGGTTTGACGACTAGCGGGAGTTTAGGGACCCAGTACTTC.

This chain connects TRBV19 to TRBJ2-3, with a possible D match to TRBD2 (6 bases). Trimming shortened V by 5 bases and J by 4 bases, and 16 bases separated the two germline ends. CDR3 length: 15 residues. The germline gives CDR1 LNHDA, CDR2 SQIVND (reference sequence). The chain's CDR3 is CASSRGGTVADTQYF. CDR3 nucleotide sequence: TGTGCCAGTAGTCGCGGCGGGACGGTGGCAGATACGCAGTATTTT.

The V gene is TRBV6-6, the J gene TRBJ1-5; possibly TRBD1 for D (6 bases). The CDR3 covers 13 residues. Germline CDR1 is MNHNY and CDR2 is SVGAGI (reference sequence). Deletions cut 5 bases from V and 3 bases from J, with 8 bases between. The CDR3 loop reads CASSRQDNQPQHF. CDR3 DNA sequence: TGTGCCAGCAGTCGACAGGACAATCAGCCCCAGCATTTT.